What follows are 9 T cell receptor beta chains derived from one specimen sequenced in a study of blood T cell repertoires in COVID-19. Some clones are missing from TCRdb's copy, which holds only in-frame ones; the method was immunoSEQ multiplex PCR. The table has over 250,000 clones, approximately 85% seen once; the top ten hold approximately 9.9%. Material for sequencing was peripheral blood. The receptors derive from a woman in her 70s with acute or convalescent COVID-19.

J is TRBJ1-1 and V is TRBV29-1; 9 bases line up with TRBD1. Germline V gene data show CDR1 as SQVTM and CDR2 as ANQGSEA. CDR3 length equals 13 residues. V lost 5 bases, J lost 8 bases, and 9 bases stayed unmatched. CDR3 bases: TGCAGCGTTCATACCGGGACAGGGTCGGAAGCTTTCTTT. This gives the protein CSVHTGTGSEAFF.

The CDR3 nucleotides read TGTGCCAGCAGCCAAAGTTGGGACGCCAGGGGCTGGGGCTACACCTTC. Translated, it gives CASSQSWDARGWGYTF. The rearrangement joins TRBV16 to TRBJ1-2; D is possibly TRBD1 (6 bases). CDR3 size: 16 residues. V gave up 2 bases and J gave up 8 bases, with 21 bases separating them. Germline CDR1 and CDR2: KGHSY and FQNENV.

This chain joins TRBV3-1 (or the pseudogene TRBV3-2) and TRBJ1-1; D not resolved. Trimming shortened V by 1 base and J by 9 bases, and 12 bases separated the two germline ends. Germline-derived CDR1 and CDR2 are LGHDT and YNNKEL (reference sequence). The CDR3 spans 13 residues. CDR3 amino acids: CASSQVSQAQAFF. For the CDR3, the DNA is TGTGCCAGCAGCCAAGTCAGTCAGGCGCAAGCTTTCTTT.

The chain employs TRBV30 and TRBJ1-1; TRBD1 matches at 8 bases. The ends lost 1 base at V and 9 bases at J; junction bases unmatched: 19. Per germline, CDR1 GTSNPN and CDR2 SVGIG (reference sequence). The CDR3 totals 17 residues. The CDR3 loop is CAWSELDGTGEYNKAFF. The DNA of the CDR3 is TGTGCCTGGAGTGAATTAGACGGGACAGGAGAATATAATAAAGCTTTCTTT.

This chain connects TRBV6-5 to TRBJ1-1; 7 nucleotides agree with TRBD1. V lost 5 bases, J lost 5 bases, and 5 bases stayed unmatched. The CDR3 runs 13 residues. In germline, CDR1 is MNHEY, CDR2 SVGAGI. The CDR3 DNA reads TGTGCCAGCAGTCGGACAGGCCGGACTGAAGCTTTCTTT. This gives the protein CASSRTGRTEAFF.

The gene calls are TRBV30 and TRBJ1-6, with D possibly matching TRBD1 (6 bases). CDR1 is GTSNPN and CDR2 is SVGIG in the germline V gene (reference sequence). Between the trimmed V and J ends, which lost 0 bases and 5 bases, there was a span of 11 bases. The length of the CDR3 is 15 residues. The CDR3 spells CAWSVGGGDNSPLHF. The CDR3 region has the DNA TGTGCCTGGAGTGTGGGGGGGGGCGATAATTCACCCCTCCACTTT.

The J gene is TRBJ1-6, the V gene TRBV7-9; 10 bases match TRBD1. Germline CDR1 is SEHNR and CDR2 is FQNEAQ (reference sequence). The CDR3 consists of 15 residues. Trimming took 1 base from V and 10 from J; bases not matched to a gene: 4. The CDR3 here is CASSLGRQGASPLHF. The CDR3 DNA is TGTGCCAGCAGCTTAGGTCGACAGGGGGCATCACCCCTCCACTTT.

J is TRBJ2-3 and V is TRBV15; D possibly corresponds to TRBD2 (6 bases). V was cut by 5 bases and J by 2 bases, with 14 bases left in between. Germline CDR1 is LNHNV and CDR2 is YYDKDF (reference sequence). This CDR3 has 15 residues. This CDR3 is CATSRRAGTTDTQYF. CDR3 bases: TGTGCCACCAGCCGCCGCGCGGGGACCACAGATACGCAGTATTTT. Combining the CDR3 with reference TRBV15 and TRBJ2-3 gives the whole variable domain DAMVIQNPRYQVTQFGKPVTLSCSQTLNHNVMYWYQQKSSQAPKLLFHYYDKDFNNEADTPDNFQSRRPNTSFCFLDIRSPGLGDTAMYLCATSRRAGTTDTQYFGPGTRLTVL.

The J gene is TRBJ2-3, the V gene TRBV11-2; 9 bases are shared with TRBD2. After removal of 4 bases from V and 7 bases from J, the junction contained 12 bases not matched to a gene. The CDR3 spans 16 residues. Germline V gene lookup returns CDR1 SGHAT and CDR2 FQNNGV. CDR3 nucleotide sequence: TGTGCCAGCAGCTCATGGGGGCGGGGGGGCTTTAATACGCAGTATTTT. Its translation is CASSSWGRGGFNTQYF.